What follows are 23 T cell receptor beta chains derived from one specimen sequenced in a study of blood T cell repertoires in COVID-19. Method: immunoSEQ multiplex PCR; TCRdb's copy keeps in-frame clones and lacks some. This sample carries 150,000 or so clones, roughly 81% of them seen once, and the ten largest clones take roughly 7.5%. Input material: peripheral blood. Receptors originate from a man aged 35 to 55 who had recovered from COVID-19.

This clone has ten or more counts. The chain uses TRBV1 and TRBJ2-7; TRBD2 is the table's D call, not checked against the DNA. TRBV1 represents a pseudogene. The CDR3 covers 16 residues. The CDR3 loop is CTSSPTPTSGTYEQYF. Here the CDR3 DNA reads TGCACCAGCAGCCCAACCCCGACTAGCGGCACCTACGAGCAGTACTTC.

J is TRBJ2-1 and V is TRBV7-2; TRBD2 matches 13 bases. Trimming cost V 2 bases and J 6 bases; bases outside gene matches: 7. The CDR3 has 17 residues. Germline CDR1 SGHTA, CDR2 FQGNSA. This CDR3 is CASSLSATSGRTNEQFF. The CDR3 DNA follows: TGTGCCAGCAGCTTATCGGCGACTAGCGGGAGGACCAATGAGCAGTTCTTC.

The V gene is TRBV30, the J gene TRBJ1-4; D call uncertain. Germline loops: CDR1 GTSNPN, CDR2 SVGIG (reference sequence). V was shortened by 1 base and J by 7 bases, with 10 bases between the two germline ends. The CDR3 has 13 amino acids. CDR3 residues: CAWSEQPPEKLFF. In nucleotides, the CDR3 is TGTGCCTGGAGTGAACAGCCCCCTGAAAAACTGTTTTTT.

The chain employs TRBV28 and TRBJ1-2, with 8 nucleotides matching TRBD1. Germline assignment: CDR1 MDHEN and CDR2 SYDVKM. V lost 6 bases to trimming and J lost 5 bases; unmatched junction nucleotides: 8. There are 14 residues in the CDR3. The CDR3 is CASSTQGAGYGYTF. CDR3 nucleotide sequence: TGTGCCAGCAGCACTCAGGGGGCGGGGTATGGCTACACCTTC.

This chain connects TRBV7-3 to TRBJ1-6; a weak D match, TRBD1 (5 bases). The CDR3 is made up of 14 amino acids. Germline V CDR1 and CDR2: SGHTA, FQGTGA. The CDR3 loop is CAGFAGQVRSPLHF. The CDR3 DNA reads TGTGCGGGCTTTGCGGGGCAGGTGAGGTCACCCCTCCACTTT.

The rearrangement joins TRBV7-6 to TRBJ2-7; tentative D call: TRBD1 (6 bases). Trimming shortened V by 5 bases and J by 4 bases, and 18 bases separated the two germline ends. The CDR3 runs 15 residues. In germline, CDR1 is SGHVS, CDR2 FNYEAQ. This CDR3 reads CASSMQPGQRYEQYF. CDR3 nucleotides: TGTGCCAGCAGCATGCAACCCGGACAGAGATACGAGCAGTACTTC. The full variable domain, with the rest looked up from reference TRBV7-6 and TRBJ2-7, is GAGVSQSPRYKVTKRGQDVALRCDPISGHVSLYWYRQALGQGPEFLTYFNYEAQQDKSGLPNDRFSAERPEGSISTLTIQRTEQRDSAMYRCASSMQPGQRYEQYFGPGTRLTVT.

The chain recombines TRBV9 with TRBJ2-7; 7 nucleotides match TRBD1. The J segment lost 5 bases and the V segment lost 3 bases, leaving 8 bases of the junction unmatched. CDR3 size: 14 residues. Germline V gene data show CDR1 as SGDLS and CDR2 as YYNGEE. The CDR3 region is CASSGRQGWDEQYF. DNA of the CDR3: TGTGCCAGCAGCGGTCGACAGGGTTGGGACGAGCAGTACTTC.

This chain's CDR3 is CASSQEQGLYGYTF. In nucleotides, the CDR3 is TGTGCCAGCAGCCAAGAACAGGGGCTCTATGGCTACACCTTC. The rearrangement joins TRBV4-2 to TRBJ1-2, with TRBD1 matching over 7 bases. This CDR3 region has 14 residues. The V and J ends lost 0 bases and 4 bases, in that order; junction bases with no gene match: 2. The germline gives CDR1 LGHNA, CDR2 YNFKEQ.

This clone was observed a single time. The chain carries TRBV7-3 and TRBJ2-1; 14 bases fit TRBD2. Looked up from germline, CDR1 is SGHTA and CDR2 is FQGTGA. The length of the CDR3 is 21 residues. The junction had 19 bases not matched to a gene; V was cut back by 3 bases and J by 6 bases. Written as DNA, the CDR3 is TGTGCCAGCAGCTTTTTTCCGGGACTAGCGGGAGCGGACGGGATTGGCAATGAGCAGTTCTTC. This translates into CASSFFPGLAGADGIGNEQFF.

This clone was picked up a small number of times. This sequence joins TRBV7-9 and TRBJ2-5; TRBD1 might be the D (5 bases). Trimming pared 10 bases from V and 5 bases from J, leaving 11 bases between. Per the germline V gene, CDR1 is SEHNR and CDR2 is FQNEAQ (reference sequence). CDR3 length: 11 amino acids. The CDR3 loop reads CATSAGETQYF. In nucleotides, the CDR3 is TGTGCCACTTCGGCAGGGGAGACCCAGTACTTC.

The J gene is TRBJ1-1, the V gene TRBV5-8, with D perhaps matching TRBD1 (5 bases). Trimming removed 1 base from V and 3 bases from J, with 13 bases in between. The CDR3 contains 15 residues. Germline V lookup: CDR1 SGHTS, CDR2 YDEGEE. The CDR3 here is CASSLWAGEYTEAFF. Written as DNA, the CDR3 is TGTGCCAGCAGCTTGTGGGCGGGGGAGTACACTGAAGCTTTCTTT.

The gene calls are TRBV3-1 (or the pseudogene TRBV3-2) and TRBJ2-1; D is unclear. The germline V gene encodes CDR1 LGHDT and CDR2 YNNKEL (reference sequence). The CDR3 covers 13 residues. With 0 bases removed from V and 9 bases from J, the gap between germline ends came to 9 bases. For the CDR3, the DNA is TGTGCCAGCAGCCAAGATCCCCCCGGTGAGCAGTTCTTC. Residues: CASSQDPPGEQFF.

The chain is built from TRBV6-6 and TRBJ1-1; a weak D match, TRBD1 (5 bases). The germline CDR1 and CDR2 sequences are MNHNY and SVGAGI (reference sequence). This CDR3 region has 12 residues. V lost 8 bases, J lost 4 bases, and 11 bases lay in between. CDR3 amino acids: CASQAGFTEAFF. In DNA, the CDR3 is TGTGCCAGCCAAGCAGGGTTCACTGAAGCTTTCTTT.

This clone showed up just once. This chain connects TRBV19 to TRBJ2-3; no definite D call. Germline CDR1 is LNHDA and CDR2 is SQIVND (reference sequence). Trimming pared 5 bases from V and 5 bases from J, leaving 11 bases between. The CDR3 totals 13 residues. The DNA for the CDR3 is TGTGCCAGTAGTCGCCCTTACGGAGATACGCAGTATTTT. The encoded protein is CASSRPYGDTQYF.

This clone has a count of ten or more. The DNA of the CDR3 is TGTGCCAGCAGCCGGTTACAGGGTTCCTATCAGCCCCAGCATTTT. It is translated as CASSRLQGSYQPQHF. The chain couples TRBV7-2 to TRBJ1-5; D might be TRBD1 (6 bases). Germline assignment: CDR1 SGHTA and CDR2 FQGNSA. The CDR3 loop spans 15 amino acids. Between the trimmed V and J ends, which lost 5 bases and 5 bases, there was a span of 16 bases.

The gene calls are TRBV7-2 and TRBJ2-1; 9 bases are shared with TRBD2. This CDR3 comprises 16 residues. After removal of 3 bases from V and 5 bases from J, the junction contained 8 bases not matched to a gene. Germline V gene sequence: CDR1 SGHTA, CDR2 FQGNSA. CDR3 sequence reads: CASSLGSGSSHNEQFF. The CDR3 coding sequence is TGTGCCAGCAGCTTGGGTAGCGGGAGTTCCCACAATGAGCAGTTCTTC.

This clone was observed a handful of times. The V gene is TRBV24-1, the J gene TRBJ1-1; TRBD1 aligns across 7 bases. Germline trimming cut 5 bases from V and 7 bases from J; bases unmatched to any gene: 0. Germline CDR1 is KGHDR and CDR2 is SFDVKD. The CDR3 length is 11 residues. The CDR3 region has the DNA TGTGCCACCAGTGGGGACAGTGAAGCTTTCTTT. It translates to CATSGDSEAFF.

The chain joins TRBV4-3 to TRBJ2-1; TRBD2 aligns across 7 bases. Per germline, CDR1 LGHNA and CDR2 YSLEER. V dropped 4 bases and J dropped 9; count of bases not matched to a gene: 9. There are 14 residues in the CDR3. The CDR3, as DNA: TGCGCCAGCAGCCCCCGGGACGGGAGGAGTGAGCAGTTCTTC. Protein sequence: CASSPRDGRSEQFF.

This clone appeared a single time. This chain connects TRBV24-1 to TRBJ2-7; D is unclear. The CDR3 covers 15 residues. V lost 2 bases, J lost 1 base, and 11 bases lay in between. Per the germline V gene, CDR1 is KGHDR and CDR2 is SFDVKD. The CDR3 sequence: CATSDYRGGSYEQYF. As DNA, the CDR3 is TGTGCCACCAGTGATTACCGAGGCGGTTCCTACGAGCAGTACTTC.

The chain combines TRBV9 with TRBJ2-5; possible D gene TRBD2, 6 bases. The V and J ends lost 3 bases and 5 bases respectively, with 8 bases between them. The CDR3 consists of 12 residues. Germline values: CDR1 SGDLS, CDR2 YYNGEE. The CDR3 nucleotides are TGTGCCAGCAGCGCCGCGGGGGAGACCCAGTACTTC. Translating it yields CASSAAGETQYF.

The V and J genes are TRBV7-9 and TRBJ1-4; 7 bases map to TRBD1. The CDR3 loop spans 16 amino acids. V lost 5 bases to trimming and J lost 7 bases; unmatched junction nucleotides: 13. Germline lookup yields CDR1 SEHNR and CDR2 FQNEAQ (reference sequence). The CDR3 sequence: CASSLRGRYALEKLFF. The CDR3 nucleotides read TGTGCCAGCAGCCTCAGGGGGAGATACGCCCTTGAAAAACTGTTTTTT. The complete variable domain, with remaining parts taken from reference TRBV7-9 and TRBJ1-4, reads DTGVSQNPRHKITKRGQNVTFRCDPISEHNRLYWYRQTLGQGPEFLTYFQNEAQLEKSRLLSDRFSAERPKGSFSTLEIQRTEQGDSAMYLCASSLRGRYALEKLFFGSGTQLSVL.

This chain connects TRBV7-9 to TRBJ2-5, with 11 positions matching TRBD2. The CDR3 has 15 residues. Germline V lookup: CDR1 SEHNR, CDR2 FQNEAQ (reference sequence). The V and J ends lost 4 bases and 4 bases, in that order; junction bases with no gene match: 5. CDR3 region: CASSSTTSGVETQYF. In nucleotides, the CDR3 is TGTGCCAGCAGCTCAACGACTAGCGGGGTAGAGACCCAGTACTTC.

The V and J genes are TRBV19 and TRBJ1-2; a weak D match, TRBD1 (5 bases). V was shortened by 10 bases and J by 4 bases, with 16 bases between the two germline ends. The CDR3 has 13 residues. CDR1 and CDR2 from the germline V gene are LNHDA and SQIVND (reference sequence). The CDR3 reads CATHQQGGYGYTF. In DNA, the CDR3 is TGTGCCACCCATCAGCAGGGTGGCTATGGCTACACCTTC.